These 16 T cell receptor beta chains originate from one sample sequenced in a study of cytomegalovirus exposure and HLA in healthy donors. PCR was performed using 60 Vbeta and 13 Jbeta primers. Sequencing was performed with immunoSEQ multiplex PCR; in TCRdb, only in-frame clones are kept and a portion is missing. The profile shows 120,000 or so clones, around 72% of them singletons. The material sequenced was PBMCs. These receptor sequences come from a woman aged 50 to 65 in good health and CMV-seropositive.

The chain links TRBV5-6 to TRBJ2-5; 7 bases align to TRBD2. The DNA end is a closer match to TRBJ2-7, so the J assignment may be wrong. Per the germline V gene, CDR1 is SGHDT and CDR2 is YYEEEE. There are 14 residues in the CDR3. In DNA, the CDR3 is TGTGCCAGCAGCGCCGTTAGCGGGCAATACGAGCAGTACTTC. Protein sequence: CASSAVSGQYEQYF.

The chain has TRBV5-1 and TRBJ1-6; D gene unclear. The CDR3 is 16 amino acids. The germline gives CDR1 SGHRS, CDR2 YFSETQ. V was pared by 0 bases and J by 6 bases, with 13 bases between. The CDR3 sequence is CASSLAGYSGNSPLHF. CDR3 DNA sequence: TGCGCCAGCAGCTTGGCGGGTTACTCGGGTAATTCACCCCTCCACTTT.

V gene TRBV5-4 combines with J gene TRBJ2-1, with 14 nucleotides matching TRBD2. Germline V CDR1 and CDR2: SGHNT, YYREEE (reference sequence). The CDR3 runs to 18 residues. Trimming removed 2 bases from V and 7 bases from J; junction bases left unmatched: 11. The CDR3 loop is CASSFPGLAGGRGNEQFF. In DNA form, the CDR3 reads TGTGCCAGCAGCTTTCCCGGACTAGCGGGGGGAAGAGGTAATGAGCAGTTCTTC.

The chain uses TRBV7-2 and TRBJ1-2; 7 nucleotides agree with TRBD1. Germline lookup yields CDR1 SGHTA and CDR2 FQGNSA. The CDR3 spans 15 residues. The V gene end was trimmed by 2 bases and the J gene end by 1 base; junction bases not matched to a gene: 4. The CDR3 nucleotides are TGTGCCAGCAGCTTAATGGGACAGCTTAACTATGGCTACACCTTC. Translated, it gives CASSLMGQLNYGYTF. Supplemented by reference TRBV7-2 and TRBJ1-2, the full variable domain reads GAGVSQSPSNKVTEKGKDVELRCDPISGHTALYWYRQSLGQGLEFLIYFQGNSAPDKSGLPSDRFSAERTGGSVSTLTIQRTQQEDSAVYLCASSLMGQLNYGYTFGSGTRLTVV.

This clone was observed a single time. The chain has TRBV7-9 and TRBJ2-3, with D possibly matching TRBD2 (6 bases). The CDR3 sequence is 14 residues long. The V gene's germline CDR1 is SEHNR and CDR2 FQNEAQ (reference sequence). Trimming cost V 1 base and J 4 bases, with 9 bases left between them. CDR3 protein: CASSLDGGSDTQYF. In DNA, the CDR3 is TGTGCCAGCAGCTTAGATGGGGGGTCAGATACGCAGTATTTT.

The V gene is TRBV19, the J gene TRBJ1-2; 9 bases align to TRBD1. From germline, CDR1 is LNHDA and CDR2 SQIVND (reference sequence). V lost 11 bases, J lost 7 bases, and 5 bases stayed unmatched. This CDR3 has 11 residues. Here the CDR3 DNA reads TGTGCCGGCTGGGACAGGGTTGGCTACACCTTC. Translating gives CAGWDRVGYTF.

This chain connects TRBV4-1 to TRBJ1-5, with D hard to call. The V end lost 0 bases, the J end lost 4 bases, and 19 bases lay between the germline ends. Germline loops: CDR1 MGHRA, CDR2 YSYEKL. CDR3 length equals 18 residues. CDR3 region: CASSQDRAEARGNQPQHF. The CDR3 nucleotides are TGCGCCAGCAGCCAAGATAGAGCCGAGGCGCGAGGGAATCAGCCCCAGCATTTT.

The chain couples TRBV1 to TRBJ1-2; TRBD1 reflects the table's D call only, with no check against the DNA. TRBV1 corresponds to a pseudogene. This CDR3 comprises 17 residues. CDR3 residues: CTSSQDEGTGPRYGYTF. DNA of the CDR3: TGCACCAGCAGCCAAGATGAGGGGACAGGCCCCAGGTATGGCTACACCTTC.

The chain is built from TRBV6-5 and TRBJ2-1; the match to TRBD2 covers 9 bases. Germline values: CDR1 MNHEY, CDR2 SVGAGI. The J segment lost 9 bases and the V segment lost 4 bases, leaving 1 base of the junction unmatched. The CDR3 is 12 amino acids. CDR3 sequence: CASSFSGGEQFF. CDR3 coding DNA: TGTGCCAGCAGTTTTAGCGGGGGTGAGCAGTTCTTC.

The chain's CDR3 is CASSEMNTGELFF. CDR3 DNA sequence: TGTGCCAGCAGTGAGATGAACACCGGGGAGCTGTTTTTT. J is TRBJ2-2 and V is TRBV7-2; D unresolved. CDR1 is SGHTA and CDR2 is FQGNSA in the germline V gene. The V end lost 6 bases, the J end lost 1 base, and 6 bases lay between the germline ends. The CDR3 is 13 amino acids.

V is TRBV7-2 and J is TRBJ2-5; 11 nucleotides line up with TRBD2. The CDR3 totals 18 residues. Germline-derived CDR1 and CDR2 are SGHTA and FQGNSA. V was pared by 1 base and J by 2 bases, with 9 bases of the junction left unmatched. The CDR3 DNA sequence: TGTGCCAGCAGCTTAGTCCTAGCGGGGGGCCCGGGGCAAGAGACCCAGTACTTC. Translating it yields CASSLVLAGGPGQETQYF. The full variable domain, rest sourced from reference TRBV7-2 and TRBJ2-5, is GAGVSQSPSNKVTEKGKDVELRCDPISGHTALYWYRQSLGQGLEFLIYFQGNSAPDKSGLPSDRFSAERTGGSVSTLTIQRTQQEDSAVYLCASSLVLAGGPGQETQYFGPGTRLLVL.

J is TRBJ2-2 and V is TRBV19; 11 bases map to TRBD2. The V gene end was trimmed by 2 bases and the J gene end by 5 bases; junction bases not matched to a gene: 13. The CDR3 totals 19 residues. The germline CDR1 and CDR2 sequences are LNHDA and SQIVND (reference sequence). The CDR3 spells CASSIWVAGGRFGTGELFF. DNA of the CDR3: TGTGCCAGTAGTATATGGGTAGCGGGGGGGCGTTTTGGAACCGGGGAGCTGTTTTTT. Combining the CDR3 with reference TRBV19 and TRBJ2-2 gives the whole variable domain DGGITQSPKYLFRKEGQNVTLSCEQNLNHDAMYWYRQDPGQGLRLIYYSQIVNDFQKGDIAEGYSVSREKKESFPLTVTSAQKNPTAFYLCASSIWVAGGRFGTGELFFGEGSRLTVL.

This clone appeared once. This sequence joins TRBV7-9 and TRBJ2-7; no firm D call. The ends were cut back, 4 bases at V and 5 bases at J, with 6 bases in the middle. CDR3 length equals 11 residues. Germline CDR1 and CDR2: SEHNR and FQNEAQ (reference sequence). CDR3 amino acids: CASSYADEQYF. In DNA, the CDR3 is TGTGCCAGCAGCTATGCGGACGAGCAGTACTTC.

The chain's CDR3 is CASSLLTSQETQYF. CDR3 nucleotide sequence: TGTGCCAGCAGCTTATTGACTAGCCAAGAGACCCAGTACTTC. The V and J genes are TRBV7-9 and TRBJ2-5; possible D gene TRBD2, 6 bases. V was cut by 2 bases and J by 1 base, with 8 bases left in between. The germline CDR1 and CDR2 sequences are SEHNR and FQNEAQ (reference sequence). This CDR3 contains 14 residues.

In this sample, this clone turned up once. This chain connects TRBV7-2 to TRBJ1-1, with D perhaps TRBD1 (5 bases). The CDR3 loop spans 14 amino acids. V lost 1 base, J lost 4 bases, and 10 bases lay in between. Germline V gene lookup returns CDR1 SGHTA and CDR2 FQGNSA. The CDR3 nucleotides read TGTGCCAGCAGCTTAGTCTGGAGGGGCACTGAAGCTTTCTTT. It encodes CASSLVWRGTEAFF.

The CDR3 loop reads CASSRGQGLYEQYF. As DNA, the CDR3 is TGTGCCAGCAGCAGGGGACAGGGGCTATACGAGCAGTACTTC. V gene TRBV6-5 combines with J gene TRBJ2-7, with 10 bases lining up with TRBD1. Per the germline V gene, CDR1 is MNHEY and CDR2 is SVGAGI. The V segment lost 6 bases and the J segment 4 bases; nucleotides outside the gene matches: 6. This CDR3 spans 14 amino acids.